This is a list of T cell receptor beta chains from one sample in a study of T cell changes during pregnancy in multiple sclerosis. The data were produced by immunoSEQ multiplex PCR, yet TCRdb's version contains in-frame clones alone and is incomplete. The sample holds over 50,000 clones, around 90% seen once. Here the sequenced sample was peripheral blood, taken in the first trimester of pregnancy. The receptor source for this set is a female donor in good health, enrolled as a control in a pregnancy study. CDR3s include the opening cysteine and the closing phenylalanine or tryptophan. D genes are given only for firm matches. A clone size is listed for some rows: how often the clone was seen (once, few, many), or a class if it is expanded.

>NA|TRBV7-8|14|TRBJ1-2|NA
TGTGCCAGCAGCTTAGAAGGGAGTTGGAGTGGCTACACCTTC
CASSLEGSWSGYTF
>NA|TRBV30|14|TRBJ1-4|NA
TGTGCCTGGGGTGACAGGTCAACTAATGAAAAACTGTTTTTT
CAWGDRSTNEKLFF
>NA|TRBV7-2|14|TRBJ1-2|NA
TGTGCCAGCAGCTCAAACCAGGGATTCTATGGCTACACCTTC
CASSSNQGFYGYTF
>TRBD2|TRBV13|16|TRBJ2-1|NA
TGTGCCAGCAGCGTCCCTAGCGGGGGGGTCTACAATGAGCAGTTCTTC
CASSVPSGGVYNEQFF
>TRBD1|TRBV19|15|TRBJ1-1|NA
TGTGCCAGTACCCTGGACAGGGACCCTGACACTGAAGCTTTCTTT
CASTLDRDPDTEAFF
>TRBD2|TRBV2|15|TRBJ2-2|once
TGTGCCAGCACCGGGAGGGTTAGATCTTCCGGGGAGCTGTTTTTT
CASTGRVRSSGELFF
>TRBD2|TRBV11-2|16|TRBJ2-5|NA
TGTGCCAGCAGCGACCCTAGCGGGGGGGCCTCACAGACCCAGTACTTC
CASSDPSGGASQTQYF
>NA|TRBV11-2|14|TRBJ1-1|NA
TGTGCCAGCAGCTTGCCTCCAGGGGACACTGAAGCTTTCTTT
CASSLPPGDTEAFF
>TRBD1|TRBV5-1|15|TRBJ1-6|once
TGCGCCAGCAGATTGAGAACAGGGGGTGATTCACCCCTCCACTTT
CASRLRTGGDSPLHF
>NA|TRBV29-1|15|TRBJ1-4|NA
TGCAGCGTTGAATTGGGGACTGGCTTAAATGAAAAACTGTTTTTT
CSVELGTGLNEKLFF
>NA|TRBV18|13|TRBJ2-5|NA
TGTGCCAGCTCACTCAGAAACCAAGAGACCCAGTACTTC
CASSLRNQETQYF
>TRBD1|TRBV6-6|16|TRBJ1-3|once
TGTGCCAGCAGTAGCGGACAGGGGGCGGCTGGAAACACCATATATTTT
CASSSGQGAAGNTIYF
>NA|TRBV18|12|TRBJ1-4|NA
TGTGCCAGCTCACCGGGGACAGAAAAACTGTTTTTT
CASSPGTEKLFF
>NA|TRBV15|16|TRBJ2-7|NA
TGTGCCACCAGCAGAGCCCAGAGGGACTCGGCCTACGAGCAGTACTTC
CATSRAQRDSAYEQYF
>NA|TRBV5-6|17|TRBJ1-5|NA
TGTGCCAGCAGCTTGGCCAGCGGACCCTATAGCAATCAGCCCCAGCATTTT
CASSLASGPYSNQPQHF
>TRBD1|TRBV5-1|20|TRBJ1-1|NA
TGCGCCAGCAGCTGGCATTTTATATCAGGTTCTCAAACAGGGGCCACTGAAGCTTTCTTT
CASSWHFISGSQTGATEAFF
>NA|TRBV10-3|14|TRBJ1-2|once
TGTGCCATGGCCTGGGATGTGACAGCTCGTGGCTACACCTTC
CAMAWDVTARGYTF
>NA|TRBV4-3|16|TRBJ1-2|NA
TGCGCCAGCAGCCAAGACACCAGGGTGTCCAACTATGGCTACACCTTC
CASSQDTRVSNYGYTF
>TRBD1|TRBV27|16|TRBJ2-7|NA
TGTGCCAGCAGTGTTACACCGGGACAGACTTCCTACGAGCAGTACTTC
CASSVTPGQTSYEQYF
>TRBD2|TRBV9|16|TRBJ2-1|NA
TGTGCCAGCAGCGCCGCCGGGACTAGTTTGAACAATGAGCAGTTCTTC
CASSAAGTSLNNEQFF
>NA|TRBV10-3|13|TRBJ1-5|NA
TGTGCCATCAGTTTCTCAGGGAATCAGCCCCAGCATTTT
CAISFSGNQPQHF
>NA|TRBV5-1|14|TRBJ1-1|once
TGCGCCAGCAGCTTGGGGACGGGAATGCCCGAAGCTTTCTTT
CASSLGTGMPEAFF
>NA|TRBV5-1|14|TRBJ2-2|NA
TGCGCCAGCAGCTACGACAGCCTTACCGGGGAGCTGTTTTTT
CASSYDSLTGELFF
>TRBD1|TRBV2|12|TRBJ2-3|NA
TGTGCCAGCAGTCCCGACAGGGATGGGCAGTATTTT
CASSPDRDGQYF
>NA|TRBV30|13|TRBJ1-1|NA
TGTGCCTGGAGTGGACGGGTGAACACTGAAGCTTTCTTT
CAWSGRVNTEAFF
>TRBD1|TRBV5-1|17|TRBJ2-1|NA
TGCGCCAGCAGCTCGGACAGGGATTTTACTTCCTACAATGAGCAGTTCTTC
CASSSDRDFTSYNEQFF
>NA|TRBV10-3|12|TRBJ2-7|NA
TGTGCCATCAGTGAGTGGGGAGACGAGCAGTACTTC
CAISEWGDEQYF
>NA|TRBV7-2|14|TRBJ1-5|NA
TGTGCCAGCAGCTTAGCCCAGGTGAATCAGCCCCAGCATTTT
CASSLAQVNQPQHF
>TRBD1|TRBV5-1|14|TRBJ1-2|once
TGCGCCAGCAGCTTGGTACAGGGGGCGCGTGGCTACACCTTC
CASSLVQGARGYTF
>NA|TRBV19|15|TRBJ2-2|NA
TGTGCCAGTAGTATTCCCCAGAAACACACCGGGGAGCTGTTTTTT
CASSIPQKHTGELFF
>NA|TRBV18|12|TRBJ2-7|NA
TGTGCCAGCTCTGGCAGTAACTACGAGCAGTACTTC
CASSGSNYEQYF
>NA|TRBV5-4|16|TRBJ1-2|once
TGTGCCAGCAAAACTCCCGCGGAGGGGGGGAAGGATGGCTACACCTTC
CASKTPAEGGKDGYTF
>NA|TRBV30|11|TRBJ1-2|few
TGTGCCTGGAGTGTAGCCCGGGGCTACACCTTC
CAWSVARGYTF
>TRBD1|TRBV5-6|13|TRBJ1-1|NA
TGTGCCAGCAGCCCAGGGGGGACCGTTGAAGCTTTCTTT
CASSPGGTVEAFF
>NA|TRBV30|15|TRBJ2-6|NA
TGTGCCTGGAGTGAACGGGGCTCTGGGGCCAACGTCCTGACTTTC
CAWSERGSGANVLTF
>TRBD2|TRBV7-9|14|TRBJ2-1|NA
TGTGCCAGCAGCTTAGAGCGGGGGGTGAATGAGCAGTTCTTC
CASSLERGVNEQFF
>NA|TRBV6-1|14|TRBJ1-5|NA
TGTGCCAGCAGTGATGCCGCAGGGGACCAGCCCCAGCATTTT
CASSDAAGDQPQHF
>TRBD1|TRBV30|14|TRBJ2-1|NA
TGTGCCTGGGCCCCGGGACAGGGTTACAATGAGCAGTTCTTC
CAWAPGQGYNEQFF
>NA|TRBV27|12|TRBJ1-1|NA
TGTGCCAGCAGGCTAAGCCCCACTGAAGCTTTCTTT
CASRLSPTEAFF
>TRBD1|TRBV6-1|15|TRBJ2-1|once
TGTGCCAGCAGACGCTGGGGGACAGAAAACAATGAGCAGTTCTTC
CASRRWGTENNEQFF
>NA|TRBV7-7|15|TRBJ2-7|NA
TGTGCCAGCAGCTTCGCACAGGGTGAAGGCTACGAGCAGTACTTC
CASSFAQGEGYEQYF